This T cell receptor beta chain stems from a study of blood T cell repertoires in COVID-19. The germline CDR1 and CDR2 sequences are MNHEY and SVGAGI. V lost 0 bases and J lost 2; bases outside the gene matches: 1. The CDR3 runs to 16 residues. Per the original data handling: Estimates of nucleated cell counts were drawn from the amplification of reference gene primers. The data were produced by immunoSEQ multiplex PCR, yet TCRdb's version contains in-frame clones alone and is incomplete. The V and J calls and clone size are taken from that table; D and trimming were inferred from the DNA. Counted here are approximately 190,000 clones, roughly 85% occurring once; the ten biggest clones make up 20% to 25%.

The sequencing input was peripheral blood. The receptor comes from a man aged 55 to 70 with active or convalescent COVID-19. This chain links TRBV6-5 with TRBJ2-6, with 7 bases lining up with TRBD1. Here the CDR3 reads CASSYSTGPGANVLTF. In DNA, the CDR3 is TGTGCCAGCAGTTACTCGACAGGGCCTGGGGCCAACGTCCTGACTTTC.